Many counts were recorded for the clone carrying this TCR beta chain. Its antigen is not identified. The V gene lost 3 bases and the J gene lost 3 bases, with 14 bases spanning the gap. The germline V gene has CDR1 GTSNPN and CDR2 SVGIG (reference sequence). The CDR3 is 15 residues long. In TCRdb, the 5' RACE reads were re-called with MiXCR into one record per CDR3 protein. The sample has approximately 160,000 distinct CDR3 sequences; roughly 6.2% are singletons. This entry belongs to a study of T cells after yellow fever vaccination. Points from the study as a whole: Post-booster repertoires contained most primary-vaccination clones again (about 96% CD4, about 90% CD8). One caveat is that FACS-sorted repertoires could contain abundant clonotypes contaminating from the bulk population. Among all clonotypes, a small share was observed in both CD4 and CD8 compartments.

Sequencing was performed on CD4+ T cells sorted from PBMCs, taken on the day of the first yellow fever vaccination. This sequence originates from a man between 18 and 29 years old who received the YFV17D yellow fever vaccine. This chain links TRBV30 with TRBJ2-2; TRBD2 might be the D (7 bases). The CDR3 region is CAWRPGGRYTGELFF. The CDR3 coding sequence is TGTGCCTGGAGACCGGGGGGCCGTTACACCGGGGAGCTGTTTTTT. Based on the CDR3 plus reference TRBV30 and TRBJ2-2, the full variable domain is SQTIHQWPATLVQPVGSPLSLECTVEGTSNPNLYWYRQAAGRGLQLLFYSVGIGQISSEVPQNLSASRPQDRQFILSSKKLLLSDSGFYLCAWRPGGRYTGELFFGEGSRLTVL.